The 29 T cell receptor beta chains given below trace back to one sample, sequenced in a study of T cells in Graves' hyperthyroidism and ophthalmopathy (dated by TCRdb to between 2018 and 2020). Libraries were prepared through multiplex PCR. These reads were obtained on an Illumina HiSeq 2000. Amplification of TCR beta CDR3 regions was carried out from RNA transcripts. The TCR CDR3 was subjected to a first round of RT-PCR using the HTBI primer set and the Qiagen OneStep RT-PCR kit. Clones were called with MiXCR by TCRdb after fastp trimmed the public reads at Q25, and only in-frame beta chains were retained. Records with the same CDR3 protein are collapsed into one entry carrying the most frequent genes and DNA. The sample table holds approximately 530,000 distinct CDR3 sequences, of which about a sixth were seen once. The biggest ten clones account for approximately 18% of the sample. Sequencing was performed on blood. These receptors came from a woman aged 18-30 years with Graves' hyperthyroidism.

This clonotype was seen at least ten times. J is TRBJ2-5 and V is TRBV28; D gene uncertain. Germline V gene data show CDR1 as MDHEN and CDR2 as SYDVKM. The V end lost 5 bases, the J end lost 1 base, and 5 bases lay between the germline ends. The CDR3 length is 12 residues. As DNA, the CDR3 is TGTGCCAGCAGTCTCTTCCAAGAGACCCAGTACTTC. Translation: CASSLFQETQYF.

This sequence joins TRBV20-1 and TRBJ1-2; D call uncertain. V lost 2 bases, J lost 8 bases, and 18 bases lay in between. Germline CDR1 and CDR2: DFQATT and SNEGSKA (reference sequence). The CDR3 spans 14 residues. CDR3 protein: CSARMASGLKGYTF. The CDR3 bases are TGCAGTGCTAGAATGGCCTCGGGCCTCAAGGGCTACACCTTC.

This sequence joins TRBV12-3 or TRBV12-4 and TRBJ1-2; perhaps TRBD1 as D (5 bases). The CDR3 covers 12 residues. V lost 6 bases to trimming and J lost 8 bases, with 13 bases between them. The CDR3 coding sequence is TGTGCCAGCAGGGGGCAAGGCCCCGGCTACACCTTC. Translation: CASRGQGPGYTF.

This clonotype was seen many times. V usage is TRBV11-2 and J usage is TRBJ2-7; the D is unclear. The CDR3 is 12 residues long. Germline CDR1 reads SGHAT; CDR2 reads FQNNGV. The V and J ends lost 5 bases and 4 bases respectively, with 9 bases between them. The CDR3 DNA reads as TGTGCCAGCAGCCCGAGCCGGTACGAGCAGTACTTC. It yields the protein CASSPSRYEQYF. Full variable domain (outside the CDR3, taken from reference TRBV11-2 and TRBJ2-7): EAGVAQSPRYKIIEKRQSVAFWCNPISGHATLYWYQQILGQGPKLLIQFQNNGVVDDSQLPKDRFSAERLKGVDSTLKIQPAKLEDSAVYLCASSPSRYEQYFGPGTRLTVT.

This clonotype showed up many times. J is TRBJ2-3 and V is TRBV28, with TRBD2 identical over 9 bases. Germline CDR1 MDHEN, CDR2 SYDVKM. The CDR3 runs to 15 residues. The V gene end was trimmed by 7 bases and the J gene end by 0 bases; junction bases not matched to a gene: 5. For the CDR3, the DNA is TGTGCCAGCACCGAGCGGGGGGTTAGCACAGATACGCAGTATTTT. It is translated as CASTERGVSTDTQYF.

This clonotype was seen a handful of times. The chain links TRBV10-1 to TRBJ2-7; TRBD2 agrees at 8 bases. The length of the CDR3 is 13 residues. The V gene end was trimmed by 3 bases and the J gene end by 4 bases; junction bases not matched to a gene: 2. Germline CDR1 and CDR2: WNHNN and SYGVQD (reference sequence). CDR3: CASSDVAGYEQYF. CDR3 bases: TGCGCCAGCAGTGATGTAGCGGGATACGAGCAGTACTTC.

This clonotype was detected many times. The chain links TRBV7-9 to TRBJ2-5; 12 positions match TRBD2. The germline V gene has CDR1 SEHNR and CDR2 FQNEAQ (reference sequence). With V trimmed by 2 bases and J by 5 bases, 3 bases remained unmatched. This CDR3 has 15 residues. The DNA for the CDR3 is TGTGCCAGCAGCTTAAACCTAGCGGGAGGGGAGACCCAGTACTTC. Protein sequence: CASSLNLAGGETQYF. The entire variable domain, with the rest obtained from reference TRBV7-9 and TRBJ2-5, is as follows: DTGVSQNPRHKITKRGQNVTFRCDPISEHNRLYWYRQTLGQGPEFLTYFQNEAQLEKSRLLSDRFSAERPKGSFSTLEIQRTEQGDSAMYLCASSLNLAGGETQYFGPGTRLLVL.

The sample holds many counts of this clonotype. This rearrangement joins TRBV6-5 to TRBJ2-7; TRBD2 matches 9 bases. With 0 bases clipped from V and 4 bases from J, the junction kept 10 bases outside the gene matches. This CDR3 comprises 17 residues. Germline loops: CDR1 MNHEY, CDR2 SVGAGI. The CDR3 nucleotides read TGTGCCAGCAGTTACTCGTTTCAGCGGGGGGCTAGGTACGAGCAGTACTTC. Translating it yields CASSYSFQRGARYEQYF.

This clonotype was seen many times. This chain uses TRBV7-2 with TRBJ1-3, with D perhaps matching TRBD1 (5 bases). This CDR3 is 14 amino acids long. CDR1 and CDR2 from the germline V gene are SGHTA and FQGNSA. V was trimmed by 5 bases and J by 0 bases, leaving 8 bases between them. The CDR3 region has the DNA TGTGCCAGCAGCCCCGACAGCTCTGGAAACACCATATATTTT. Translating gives CASSPDSSGNTIYF.

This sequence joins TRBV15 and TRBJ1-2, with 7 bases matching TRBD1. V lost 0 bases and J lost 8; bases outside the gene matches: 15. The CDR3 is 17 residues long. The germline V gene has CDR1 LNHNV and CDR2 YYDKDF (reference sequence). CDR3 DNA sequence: TGTGCCACCAGCAGAGATTGGGGACAGAAAAGGAGGTACGGCTACACCTTC. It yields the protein CATSRDWGQKRRYGYTF.

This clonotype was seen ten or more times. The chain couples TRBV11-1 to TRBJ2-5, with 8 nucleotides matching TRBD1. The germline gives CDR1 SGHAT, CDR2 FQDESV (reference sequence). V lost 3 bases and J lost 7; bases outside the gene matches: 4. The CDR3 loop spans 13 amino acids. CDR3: CASSLTGEGTQYF. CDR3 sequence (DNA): TGTGCCAGCAGCTTGACAGGGGAAGGGACCCAGTACTTC.

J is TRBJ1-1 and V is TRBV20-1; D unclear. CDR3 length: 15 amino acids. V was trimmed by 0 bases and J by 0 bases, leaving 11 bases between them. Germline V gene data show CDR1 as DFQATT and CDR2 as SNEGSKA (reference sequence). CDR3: CSARESLTVNTEAFF. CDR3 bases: TGCAGTGCTAGAGAATCCCTAACAGTGAACACTGAAGCTTTCTTT.

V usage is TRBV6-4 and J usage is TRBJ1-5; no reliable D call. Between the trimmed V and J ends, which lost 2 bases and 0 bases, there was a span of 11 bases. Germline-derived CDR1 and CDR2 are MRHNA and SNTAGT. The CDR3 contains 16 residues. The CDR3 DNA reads TGTGCCAGCAGTGACAATCGGGGAATTAGCAATCAGCCCCAGCATTTT. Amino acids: CASSDNRGISNQPQHF.

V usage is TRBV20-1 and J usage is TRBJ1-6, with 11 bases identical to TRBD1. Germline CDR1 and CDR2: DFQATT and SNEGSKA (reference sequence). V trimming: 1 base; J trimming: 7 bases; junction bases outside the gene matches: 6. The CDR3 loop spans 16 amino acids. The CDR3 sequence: CSARGLDRGLNSPLHF. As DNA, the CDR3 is TGCAGTGCTAGAGGTTTGGACAGGGGGCTAAATTCACCCCTCCACTTT.

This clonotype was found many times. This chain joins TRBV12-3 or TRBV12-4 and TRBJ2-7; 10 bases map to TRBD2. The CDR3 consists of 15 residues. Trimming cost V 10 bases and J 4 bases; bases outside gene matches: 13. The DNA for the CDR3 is TGTGCCACCCATCCCCCTAGCGGGAGAGATTACGAGCAGTACTTC. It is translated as CATHPPSGRDYEQYF.

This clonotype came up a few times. DNA for the CDR3: TGCGCCAGCAGCCAAGATCGCCCTAGCGGGCCACGGTTGGAACAGTACTTC. Translated: CASSQDRPSGPRLEQYF. This rearrangement joins TRBV4-3 to TRBJ2-7, with 8 bases that match TRBD2. With V trimmed by 0 bases and J by 10 bases, 17 bases remained unmatched. This CDR3 region has 17 residues. The germline CDR1 and CDR2 sequences are LGHNA and YSLEER.

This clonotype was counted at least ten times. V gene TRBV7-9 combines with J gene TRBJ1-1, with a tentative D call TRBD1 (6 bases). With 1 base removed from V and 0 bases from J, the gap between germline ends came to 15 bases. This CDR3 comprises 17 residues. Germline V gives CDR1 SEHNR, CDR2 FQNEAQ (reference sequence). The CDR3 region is CASSLGGAGLMNTEAFF. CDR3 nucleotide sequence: TGTGCCAGCAGCTTAGGGGGGGCGGGTTTGATGAACACTGAAGCTTTCTTT. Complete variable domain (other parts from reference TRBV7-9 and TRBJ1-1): DTGVSQNPRHKITKRGQNVTFRCDPISEHNRLYWYRQTLGQGPEFLTYFQNEAQLEKSRLLSDRFSAERPKGSFSTLEIQRTEQGDSAMYLCASSLGGAGLMNTEAFFGQGTRLTVV.

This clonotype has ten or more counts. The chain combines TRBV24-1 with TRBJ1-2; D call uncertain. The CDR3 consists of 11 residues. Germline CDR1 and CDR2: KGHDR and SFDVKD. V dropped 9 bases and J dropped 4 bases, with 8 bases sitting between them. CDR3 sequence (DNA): TGTGCCACCCAAGATAGCTATGGCTACACCTTC. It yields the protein CATQDSYGYTF.

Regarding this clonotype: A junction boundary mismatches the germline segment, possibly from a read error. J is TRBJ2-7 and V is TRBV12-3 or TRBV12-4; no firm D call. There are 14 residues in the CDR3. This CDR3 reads CASSLENSFHEQYF. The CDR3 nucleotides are TGTGCCAGCAGCTTAGAGAATAGTTTCCACGAGCAGTACTTC.

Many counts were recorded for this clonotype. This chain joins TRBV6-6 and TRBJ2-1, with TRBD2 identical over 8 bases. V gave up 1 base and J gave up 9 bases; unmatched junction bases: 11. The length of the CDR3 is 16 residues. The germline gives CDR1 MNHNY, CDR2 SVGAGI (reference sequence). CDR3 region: CASSYWVGGGVGEQFF. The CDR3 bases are TGTGCCAGCAGTTACTGGGTCGGGGGGGGAGTTGGTGAGCAGTTCTTC.

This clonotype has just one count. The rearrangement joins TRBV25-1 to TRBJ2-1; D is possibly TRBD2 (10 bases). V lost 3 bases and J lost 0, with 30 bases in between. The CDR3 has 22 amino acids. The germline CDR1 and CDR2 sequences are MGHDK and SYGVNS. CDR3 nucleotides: TGTGCCAGCAGTGATTTTCAGGGGACAGGGTGGGCTAGCGGGAGCTCCTACAATGAGCAGTTCTTC. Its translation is CASSDFQGTGWASGSSYNEQFF.

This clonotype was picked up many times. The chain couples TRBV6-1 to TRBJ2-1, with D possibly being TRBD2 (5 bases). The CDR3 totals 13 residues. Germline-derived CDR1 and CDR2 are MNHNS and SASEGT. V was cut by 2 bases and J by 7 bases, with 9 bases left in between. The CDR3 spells CASSETGINEQFF. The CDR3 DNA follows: TGTGCCAGCAGTGAAACCGGGATTAATGAGCAGTTCTTC.

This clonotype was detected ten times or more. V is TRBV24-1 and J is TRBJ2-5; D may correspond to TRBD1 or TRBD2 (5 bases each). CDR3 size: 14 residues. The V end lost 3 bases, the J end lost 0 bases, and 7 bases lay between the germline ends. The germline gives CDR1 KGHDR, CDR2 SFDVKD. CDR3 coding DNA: TGTGCCACCAGTGATCCGGGACACCAAGAGACCCAGTACTTC. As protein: CATSDPGHQETQYF.

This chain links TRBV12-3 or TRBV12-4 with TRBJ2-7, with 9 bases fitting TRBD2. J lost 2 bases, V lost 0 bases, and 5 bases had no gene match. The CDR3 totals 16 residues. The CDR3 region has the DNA TGTGCCAGCAGTTTAGCGCGGGGCGGGAGGGCCTACGAGCAGTACTTC. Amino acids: CASSLARGGRAYEQYF.

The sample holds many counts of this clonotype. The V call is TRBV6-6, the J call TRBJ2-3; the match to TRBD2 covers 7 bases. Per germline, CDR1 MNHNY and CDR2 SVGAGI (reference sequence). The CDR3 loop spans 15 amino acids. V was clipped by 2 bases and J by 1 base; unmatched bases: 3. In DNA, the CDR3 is TGTGCCAGCAGTTACGGGGCGGGGGGCACAGATACGCAGTATTTT. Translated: CASSYGAGGTDTQYF.

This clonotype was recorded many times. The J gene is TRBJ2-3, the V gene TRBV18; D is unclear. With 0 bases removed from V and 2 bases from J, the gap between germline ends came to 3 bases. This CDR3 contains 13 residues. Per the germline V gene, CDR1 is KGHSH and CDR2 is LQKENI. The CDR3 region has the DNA TGTGCCAGCTCACCACCGTTCACAGATACGCAGTATTTT. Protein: CASSPPFTDTQYF. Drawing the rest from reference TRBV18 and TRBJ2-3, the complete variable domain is NAGVMQNPRHLVRRRGQEARLRCSPMKGHSHVYWYRQLPEEGLKFMVYLQKENIIDESGMPKERFSAEFPKEGPSILRIQQVVRGDSAAYFCASSPPFTDTQYFGPGTRLTVL.

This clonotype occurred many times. As DNA, the CDR3 is TGCAGTGCTAGGGCTAGCGGGAGAGGGACCGGGGAGCTGTTTTTT. This gives the protein CSARASGRGTGELFF. The chain joins TRBV20-1 to TRBJ2-2, with 10 bases identical to TRBD2. CDR1 is DFQATT, CDR2 SNEGSKA, per germline (reference sequence). The CDR3 totals 15 residues. V lost 3 bases to trimming and J lost 5 bases; unmatched junction nucleotides: 6.

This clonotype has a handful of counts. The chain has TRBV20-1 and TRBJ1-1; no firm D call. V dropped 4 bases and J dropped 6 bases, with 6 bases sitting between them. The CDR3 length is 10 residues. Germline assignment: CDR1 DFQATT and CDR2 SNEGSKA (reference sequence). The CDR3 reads CSAIGPEAFF. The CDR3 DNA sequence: TGCAGTGCTATCGGACCTGAAGCTTTCTTT.

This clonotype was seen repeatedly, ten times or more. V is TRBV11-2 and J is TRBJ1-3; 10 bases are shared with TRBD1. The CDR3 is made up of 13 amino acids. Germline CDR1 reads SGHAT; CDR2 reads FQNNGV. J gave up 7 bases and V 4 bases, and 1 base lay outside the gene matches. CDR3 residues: CASSSTGGNTIYF. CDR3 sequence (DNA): TGTGCCAGCAGCTCGACAGGGGGCAACACCATATATTTT. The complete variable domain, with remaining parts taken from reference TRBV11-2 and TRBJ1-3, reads EAGVAQSPRYKIIEKRQSVAFWCNPISGHATLYWYQQILGQGPKLLIQFQNNGVVDDSQLPKDRFSAERLKGVDSTLKIQPAKLEDSAVYLCASSSTGGNTIYFGEGSWLTVV.